This T cell receptor (beta chain) is drawn from a study of cytomegalovirus exposure and HLA in healthy donors. Study results and limitations: Per a prior analysis, the majority of TCR beta V segments were productive roughly 87% or roughly 30% of the time.

As for this clone: Its target is unknown.

Primers: 60 Vbeta forward and 13 Jbeta reverse. The protocol was immunoSEQ multiplex PCR, while the TCRdb copy is restricted to in-frame clones and leaves out a portion. The sample shows about 160,000 clones, approximately 78% of them seen only once. CDR1 is MNHEY and CDR2 is SMNVEV in the germline V gene (reference sequence). Trimming stripped 3 bases from V and 5 bases from J, with 14 bases between. This CDR3 is 15 amino acids long. This sequence joins TRBV27 and TRBJ1-5; no definite D call. The origin of this receptor is a woman in her twenties or thirties in good health and CMV-seropositive. Input material: PBMCs. The CDR3 region has the DNA TGTGCCAGCAGTTTCTCGGCTACTAACGATCAGCCCCAGCATTTT. Translation: CASSFSATNDQPQHF.